A selection of T cell receptor beta chains follows, all from one sample in a study of shared clonotypes between healthy human individuals. The assay was immunoSEQ multiplex PCR, and TCRdb's table has in-frame clones only and misses some. The table shows about 640,000 clones, with about two thirds occurring only once. Source material: memory CD4+ T cells sorted from blood. These receptors all come from a woman under 40 in good health. The CDR3 runs from the conserved cysteine through the conserved F or W.

v_call | cdr3_aa
TRBV7-2 | CASSPGYAGELFF
TRBV14 | CASSQAGMNTEAFF
TRBV6-1 | CASSGRLTGALTDTQYF
TRBV28 | CASSLGSQETQYF
TRBV18 | CASSPSPGQGSDEQFF
TRBV28 | CASSLGSGGNQPQHF
TRBV28 | CASNGQGVHNEQFF
TRBV11-2 | CASSPPPSTDTQYF
TRBV5-1 | CASSLGTGVNYGYTF
TRBV2 | CASSWTGGNTGELFF
TRBV7-2 | CASSLRSSTDTQYF
TRBV27 | CASSFRGRAFGEQFF
TRBV7-2 | CASSLVQGSNQPQHF
TRBV7-3 | CASSLDREVYNEQFF
TRBV5-1 | CASSLSRGHSYGYTF
TRBV18 | CASSATGVAEAFF
TRBV23-1 | CASSYTGSSNQPQHF
TRBV19 | CASSKLAGVGLRTDTQYF
TRBV2 | CASRRTNEQFF
TRBV28 | CASRSSLGIYEQYF
TRBV10-2 | CASSEPWPRNEQFF
TRBV7-2 | CASSLGGAGGYTF
TRBV27 | CASSFGTSGTSIAYEQYF
TRBV10-2 | CASVQRLGNTEAFF
TRBV9 | CASSVGRFGNTEAFF
TRBV5-1 | CASSSGDTTGEPYEQYF
TRBV2 | CASSEIRRDGYTF
TRBV11-2 | CASSLDWGRCHF
TRBV7-6 | CASSLVALHGAEAFF
TRBV5-1 | CASSSGGGSSYEQYF
TRBV5-1 | CASSVATGMGEQFF
TRBV11-2 | CASSHQQGIGYTF
TRBV19 | CASSKQLSTNEKLFF
TRBV6-1 | CASSNRDRVTEAFF
TRBV7-2 | CASSFLPSNTGELFF
TRBV7-9 | CASSLVGRGAFF
TRBV30 | CAWRGTGAEQFF
TRBV28 | CASSSTGTGNTIYF
TRBV7-8 | CASSPIAGGNQPQHF
TRBV7-8 | CASSGAGPRVTEAFF
TRBV7-9 | CASSERARWGEQYF
TRBV19 | CASTGQSFAGNTIYF
TRBV15 | CATSRDRGREQYF
TRBV2 | CASIGTSGRAGDEQFF
TRBV27 | CASIAGASGSREQFF
TRBV28 | CASSSSGTGQANYGYTF
TRBV14 | CASSPPGRGDYGYTF
TRBV18 | CATTLQGQGTGELFF
TRBV5-1 | CASSFIDGGNTEAFF
TRBV7-2 | CASSLRLFEGNTIYF
TRBV28 | CASSGQGVGSYNEQFF
TRBV28 | CASSIRTGRTDTQYF
TRBV18 | CASSPPAYEQYF
TRBV10-1 | CASSGRTTDTQYF
TRBV7-6 | CASSLATGGQPQHF
TRBV7-3 | CASSRTSVSNEQFF